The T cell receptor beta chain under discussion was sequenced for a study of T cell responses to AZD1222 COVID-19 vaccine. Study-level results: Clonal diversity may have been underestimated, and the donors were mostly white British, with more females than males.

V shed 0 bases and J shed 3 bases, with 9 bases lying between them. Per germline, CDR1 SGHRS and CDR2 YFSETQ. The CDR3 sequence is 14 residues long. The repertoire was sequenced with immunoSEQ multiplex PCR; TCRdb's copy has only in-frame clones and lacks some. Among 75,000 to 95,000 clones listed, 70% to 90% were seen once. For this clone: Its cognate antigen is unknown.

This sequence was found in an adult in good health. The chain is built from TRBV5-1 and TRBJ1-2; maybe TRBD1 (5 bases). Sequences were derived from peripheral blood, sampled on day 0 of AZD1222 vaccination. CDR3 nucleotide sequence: TGCGCCAGCAGCTTGGGACAGAACGACTATGGCTACACCTTC. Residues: CASSLGQNDYGYTF.